These 2 T cell receptor beta chains share one sample of origin, sequenced in a study of cytomegalovirus exposure and HLA in healthy donors (dated by TCRdb to about 2017). The method was the immunoSEQ multiplex PCR assay. For the multiplex PCR, a mixture combining 60 forward primers for TCR Vbeta segments and 13 reverse primers for TCR Jbeta segments was used. In its TCRdb copy, this immuneACCESS table keeps in-frame sequences only and misses some clones. Where compared with another copy, unresolved V genes explain less than half of these, and the others have no known cause. This sample lists more than 50,000 clones; 65% to 80% were detected once. About 37% of the sample is taken by the ten largest. Specimen: PBMCs. The origin of the receptors is a man aged 40-55 years in good health and CMV-seropositive.

The V and J genes are TRBV5-6 and TRBJ2-7, with TRBD1 matching 10 bases. The germline V gene encodes CDR1 SGHDT and CDR2 YYEEEE. The CDR3 extends over 17 amino acids. Trimming took 4 bases from V and 5 from J; bases not matched to a gene: 15. CDR3 amino acids: CASSPPISGTGAHEQYF. CDR3 sequence (DNA): TGTGCCAGCAGCCCCCCGATTTCCGGGACAGGGGCCCACGAGCAGTACTTC.

The CDR3 DNA reads as TGCGCCAGCAGCCAAGGCGGGATAGGGGAAAAACTGTTTTTT. Translation gives CASSQGGIGEKLFF. The gene calls are TRBV4-3 and TRBJ1-4; D is unresolved. Germline CDR1 is LGHNA and CDR2 is YSLEER. With 1 base removed from V and 8 bases from J, the gap between germline ends came to 11 bases. This CDR3 region has 14 residues.